This T cell receptor beta chain was found in a study of human T cells and chemical hapten exposure. Time point reported: patch test 2, 6 weeks after DPC sensitization. Regarding treatment: therapeutic diphenylcyclopropenone sensitization with weekly scalp DPC. TCRdb re-derived calls from the RACE reads in MiXCR, one entry per CDR3 protein. The sample has approximately 350,000 distinct CDR3 sequences, just under 6.5% seen once; the top ten hold more than 5.5%. Trimming pared 0 bases from V and 5 bases from J, leaving 11 bases between. Germline CDR1 is LGHNA and CDR2 is YSLEER. The CDR3 length is 15 residues.

The TCR comes from a woman under 30 with alopecia areata. Some clones in this sample may be carry-over from other donors' samples. V and J are TRBV4-3 and TRBJ1-5, with D hard to call. The sequencing used whole blood, collected in connection with sensitization to the hapten diphenylcyclopropenone (DPC). The CDR3 loop reads CASSQDTRTYQPQHF. In DNA form, the CDR3 reads TGCGCCAGCAGCCAAGATACCCGGACCTATCAGCCCCAGCATTTT.